This note documents a single T cell receptor beta chain sequence. These data come from a study of T cell changes during pregnancy in multiple sclerosis. The method was immunoSEQ multiplex PCR; TCRdb's version includes in-frame clones alone and lacks a portion of them. Among more than 100,000 clones listed, approximately 90% were seen once. Sequencing used peripheral blood, obtained after pregnancy. The sequence was obtained from a female donor with multiple sclerosis, enrolled in a pregnancy study.

CDR3 sequence: CASSLGTGNTGELFF. The CDR3 nucleotides are TGTGCCAGCAGCTTGGGGACAGGGAACACCGGGGAGCTGTTTTTT. J is TRBJ2-2 and V is TRBV11-3; 8 bases line up with TRBD1. The CDR3 has 15 amino acids. With V trimmed by 3 bases and J by 1 base, 1 base remained unmatched. Germline V gene data show CDR1 as SGHNT and CDR2 as YENEEA.